The 3 T cell receptor beta chains below were found in one sample sequenced in a study of post-analysis software for immune sequencing data. Study-level points and caveats: Elevated frequency relative to controls characterized several TRBV segments in patients, TRBV5-6, TRBV5-1 and TRBV20-1 among them.

TCR beta cDNA libraries included unique molecular identifiers. TCRdb re-called the PCR reads with MiXCR, one entry per CDR3 protein. The sample has roughly 600,000 distinct CDR3 sequences, roughly 47% seen once. The antigens these receptors bind are not known. The sample taken for sequencing was blood. These receptors originate from a girl under 18 with multiple sclerosis.

This clonotype was counted only a few times. The V call is TRBV6-5, the J call TRBJ1-2, with D perhaps matching TRBD1 (5 bases). V lost 6 bases to trimming and J lost 1 base, with 9 bases between them. The CDR3 has 13 residues. Germline V gives CDR1 MNHEY, CDR2 SVGAGI. CDR3 amino acids: CASRPDSNYGYTF. Written as DNA, the CDR3 is TGTGCCAGCAGGCCCGACAGTAACTATGGCTACACCTTC.

This clonotype was detected only a few times. The chain links TRBV11-3 to TRBJ2-5, with D possibly TRBD2 on 5 matching bases. The CDR3 loop spans 14 amino acids. Germline loops: CDR1 SGHNT, CDR2 YENEEA. Trimming removed 4 bases from V and 0 bases from J, with 9 bases in between. CDR3 region: CASSSLLDQETQYF. The CDR3 DNA is TGTGCCAGCAGCTCCTTACTAGACCAAGAGACCCAGTACTTC.

This clonotype was counted between two and nine times. This rearrangement joins TRBV24-1 to TRBJ2-5, with TRBD2 as a possible D gene (6 bases). The germline CDR1 and CDR2 sequences are KGHDR and SFDVKD. V was clipped by 5 bases and J by 5 bases, with 17 bases between them. This CDR3 has 15 amino acids. DNA for the CDR3: TGTGCCACCAGTGTCGGGACTGGCAAATGGGAGACCCAGTACTTC. This encodes CATSVGTGKWETQYF.